This passage covers 20 T cell receptor beta chains from one sample sequenced in a study of control samples from healthy donors and cancer patients. Some clones are missing from TCRdb's copy, which holds only in-frame ones; the method was immunoSEQ multiplex PCR. The sample contains fewer than 300,000 clones, roughly 87% of which appear only once. Source material: PBMCs. Receptors originate from a woman aged 55-75 years with lung cancer.

This clone has only a few counts. This chain links TRBV28 with TRBJ1-2; D gene unclear. The CDR3 covers 13 residues. V was shortened by 7 bases and J by 4 bases, with 13 bases between the two germline ends. Germline V gene lookup returns CDR1 MDHEN and CDR2 SYDVKM. CDR3 DNA: TGTGCCAGCACCCAATCCCAGCTCTATGGCTACACCTTC. Amino acids: CASTQSQLYGYTF.

In nucleotides, the CDR3 is TGTGCCAGCAGCTGGGTCGGGATGAACTACACCTTC. Amino acid sequence: CASSWVGMNYTF. The chain employs TRBV5-4 and TRBJ1-2, with D unresolved. This CDR3 has 12 amino acids. Germline assignment: CDR1 SGHNT and CDR2 YYREEE (reference sequence). V lost 3 bases and J 10 bases, leaving 13 bases between the germline ends. The variable domain in full, completed from reference TRBV5-4 and TRBJ1-2, reads ETGVTQSPTHLIKTRGQQVTLRCSSQSGHNTVSWYQQALGQGPQFIFQYYREEENGRGNFPPRFSGLQFPNYSSELNVNALELDDSALYLCASSWVGMNYTFGSGTRLTVV.

The chain is built from TRBV5-1 and TRBJ1-5; TRBD1 agrees at 7 bases. Germline trimming cut 4 bases from V and 6 bases from J; bases unmatched to any gene: 4. Germline loops: CDR1 SGHRS, CDR2 YFSETQ. This CDR3 is 13 amino acids long. This chain's CDR3 is CASSAQGGQPQHF. The CDR3 DNA is TGCGCCAGCAGCGCCCAGGGGGGTCAGCCCCAGCATTTT.

The CDR3 protein is CASSYSLYGNTIYF. The CDR3 DNA sequence: TGTGCCAGCAGTTACTCGTTGTATGGAAACACCATATATTTT. The chain joins TRBV6-2 or TRBV6-3 to TRBJ1-3, with no clear D. The CDR3 contains 14 residues. Trimming stripped 0 bases from V and 3 bases from J, with 6 bases between. Germline V gene sequence: CDR1 MNHEY, CDR2 SVGEGT.

This chain uses TRBV7-9 with TRBJ2-5, with TRBD2 identical over 9 bases. Germline CDR1 reads SEHNR; CDR2 reads FQNEAQ (reference sequence). The junction had 6 bases not matched to a gene; V was cut back by 2 bases and J by 2 bases. The CDR3 runs 16 residues. The CDR3: CASSLTWAGGQETQYF. CDR3 bases: TGTGCCAGCAGCTTAACGTGGGCGGGGGGGCAAGAGACCCAGTACTTC.

The chain employs TRBV5-1 and TRBJ2-7, with D maybe TRBD2 (5 bases). This CDR3 contains 12 residues. Trimming took 0 bases from V and 5 from J, leaving 6 bases between them. Germline V gene lookup returns CDR1 SGHRS and CDR2 YFSETQ. The CDR3 sequence: CASSLGENEQYF. CDR3 bases: TGCGCCAGCAGCTTGGGGGAGAACGAGCAGTACTTC.

The rearrangement links TRBV28 to TRBJ2-2; 7 nucleotides line up with TRBD1. The CDR3 spans 17 residues. The V and J ends lost 5 bases and 4 bases, in that order; junction bases with no gene match: 13. Germline CDR1 reads MDHEN; CDR2 reads SYDVKM. CDR3 DNA sequence: TGTGCCAGCAGTCTACGACGGGACAGCGGTAGCACCGGGGAGCTGTTTTTT. Translated: CASSLRRDSGSTGELFF.

The V gene is TRBV5-1, the J gene TRBJ1-1; 7 bases fit TRBD1. Germline loops: CDR1 SGHRS, CDR2 YFSETQ. The CDR3 runs to 13 residues. V lost 4 bases, J lost 7 bases, and 7 bases stayed unmatched. The CDR3 loop is CASSDPGGFEAFF. Here the CDR3 DNA reads TGCGCCAGCAGCGATCCAGGGGGTTTTGAAGCTTTCTTT.

This clone was seen a single time. This chain links TRBV5-6 with TRBJ1-2, with D possibly TRBD1 on 5 matching bases. The CDR3 is 15 amino acids. The germline V and J ends were trimmed by 2 bases and 2 bases, with 13 bases remaining between them. Per germline, CDR1 SGHDT and CDR2 YYEEEE. This CDR3 is CASSFIHGANYGYTF. For the CDR3, the DNA is TGTGCCAGCAGCTTCATCCACGGGGCCAACTATGGCTACACCTTC.

The V call is TRBV19, the J call TRBJ2-1; TRBD1 is a possible D gene (5 bases). The CDR3 loop spans 13 amino acids. Trimming pared 11 bases from V and 7 bases from J, leaving 18 bases between. Germline CDR1 reads LNHDA; CDR2 reads SQIVND (reference sequence). The CDR3 spells CASAGAHGNEQFF. Written as DNA, the CDR3 is TGTGCCTCTGCTGGGGCCCACGGAAATGAGCAGTTCTTC.

This chain links TRBV3-1 (or the pseudogene TRBV3-2) with TRBJ2-7; a weak D match, TRBD1 (5 bases). Germline loops: CDR1 LGHDT, CDR2 YNNKEL (reference sequence). The CDR3 covers 12 residues. V dropped 0 bases and J dropped 8 bases, with 8 bases sitting between them. The CDR3: CASSQERGQQYF. Written as DNA, the CDR3 is TGTGCCAGCAGCCAAGAAAGGGGCCAGCAGTACTTC.

This rearrangement joins TRBV6-2 or TRBV6-3 to TRBJ1-5; unclear D gene. The germline V gene has CDR1 MNHEY and CDR2 SVGEGT. This CDR3 comprises 12 residues. The V end lost 5 bases, the J end lost 11 bases, and 13 bases lay between the germline ends. In DNA, the CDR3 is TGTGCCAGCAGTCTCCCGATAGCTGCCCAGCATTTT. Protein sequence: CASSLPIAAQHF.

The genes are TRBV6-5 and TRBJ2-4, with D tentatively TRBD2 (6 bases). The CDR3 is 11 residues long. CDR1 and CDR2 from the germline V gene are MNHEY and SVGAGI. V lost 2 bases and J lost 12, with 8 bases in between. The chain's CDR3 is CASSYGGTQYF. CDR3 nucleotide sequence: TGTGCCAGCAGTTACGGGGGGACTCAGTACTTC.

The V gene is TRBV6-1, the J gene TRBJ2-1, with D perhaps TRBD1 or TRBD2 (5 bases each). Germline-derived CDR1 and CDR2 are MNHNS and SASEGT. The germline V and J ends were trimmed by 3 bases and 6 bases, with 9 bases remaining between them. The CDR3 totals 13 residues. In nucleotides, the CDR3 is TGTGCCAGCAGTGAGGTGGGGACCAATGAGCAGTTCTTC. This codes for CASSEVGTNEQFF.

The V call is TRBV7-6, the J call TRBJ1-1; D possibly corresponds to TRBD1 (5 bases). The V gene lost 1 base and the J gene lost 1 base, with 7 bases spanning the gap. This CDR3 has 14 amino acids. Per germline, CDR1 SGHVS and CDR2 FNYEAQ. The CDR3 sequence is CASSLVGENTEAFF. CDR3 DNA sequence: TGTGCCAGCAGCTTAGTGGGGGAGAACACTGAAGCTTTCTTT.

The chain combines TRBV27 with TRBJ1-5, with 7 bases that match TRBD1. This CDR3 is built from 17 residues. V dropped 5 bases and J dropped 4; count of bases not matched to a gene: 14. The germline CDR1 and CDR2 sequences are MNHEY and SMNVEV (reference sequence). The CDR3 nucleotides are TGTGCCAGCAGTCAAGCCCGCTGGACAGGCCTAAATCAGCCCCAGCATTTT. As protein: CASSQARWTGLNQPQHF.

V usage is TRBV2 and J usage is TRBJ1-6; possible D gene TRBD1, 5 bases. Trimming stripped 4 bases from V and 9 bases from J, with 10 bases between. Germline assignment: CDR1 SNHLY and CDR2 FYNNEI. The CDR3 is 13 amino acids. For the CDR3, the DNA is TGTGCCAGCAGTGTGGGGGTTGGTTCACCCCTCCACTTT. Translated: CASSVGVGSPLHF. The full variable domain, completed using reference TRBV2 and TRBJ1-6, is EPEVTQTPSHQVTQMGQEVILRCVPISNHLYFYWYRQILGQKVEFLVSFYNNEISEKSEIFDDQFSVERPDGSNFTLKIRSTKLEDSAMYFCASSVGVGSPLHFGNGTRLTVT.

The CDR3 region is CASSFRTGGLHF. The CDR3 DNA reads as TGTGCCAGCAGTTTTAGAACAGGTGGCCTCCACTTT. The chain has TRBV27 and TRBJ1-6, with a weak D call TRBD1 (5 bases). The length of the CDR3 is 12 residues. Trimming stripped 3 bases from V and 15 bases from J, with 12 bases between. Germline lookup yields CDR1 MNHEY and CDR2 SMNVEV (reference sequence).

This clone showed up just a few times. The gene calls are TRBV25-1 and TRBJ2-5; the D is unclear. The germline V gene has CDR1 MGHDK and CDR2 SYGVNS. V was cut by 4 bases and J by 2 bases, with 11 bases left in between. This CDR3 has 14 residues. The CDR3 bases are TGTGCCAGCAGTGGTAAGGCCTTACAAGAGACCCAGTACTTC. Protein: CASSGKALQETQYF. Filled out from reference TRBV25-1 and TRBJ2-5, the complete variable domain reads EADIYQTPRYLVIGTGKKITLECSQTMGHDKMYWYQQDPGMELHLIHYSYGVNSTEKGDLSSESTVSRIRTEHFPLTLESARPSHTSQYLCASSGKALQETQYFGPGTRLLVL.

V is TRBV3-1 (or the pseudogene TRBV3-2) and J is TRBJ2-7; D is perhaps TRBD1 (6 bases). This CDR3 spans 15 amino acids. Germline V lookup: CDR1 LGHDT, CDR2 YNNKEL (reference sequence). V lost 1 base and J lost 4, with 14 bases in between. This CDR3 is CASSQVGAGFYEQYF. CDR3 DNA sequence: TGTGCCAGCAGCCAAGTGGGGGCCGGATTTTACGAGCAGTACTTC.